The rows below give T cell receptor beta chains drawn from one sample of a study of Graves' ophthalmopathy and Graves' hyperthyroidism. TCRdb redid the calling of the multiplex PCR reads with MiXCR, one entry per CDR3 protein. The repertoire consists of some 1.1 million distinct CDR3 sequences, with about 40% occurring once and the leading ten covering more than 9.5%. The sample was peripheral blood or thyroid tissue (not recorded which). The receptors originated from an adult man with Graves' hyperthyroidism. CDR3s leave out the opening cysteine and the closing phenylalanine or tryptophan. D genes are given only for firm matches. Expanded clones are given a class, and other clones once, few, many or no size at all.

TRBD2 TRBV29-1 many SVSALAGLPSYEQY
TRBD1 TRBV9 many ASSVEGQGSETQY
- TRBV11-2 - ASSLEGQGADEQY
TRBD1 TRBV15 - ATSRGTGVMNTEAF
- TRBV7-9 - ASSLGSPRKWPEAF
- TRBV10-3 - AISEGDTGAF
TRBD1 TRBV20-1 few SARGGQANSPLH
- TRBV30 - AWSRPPLGEQY
- TRBV13 many ASSFGDGRNTEAF
- TRBV30 - AWSGPIRNQPQH
- TRBV18 - ASSLWVGEQY
TRBD1 TRBV2 - ASKAGTVDYGYT
- TRBV6-6 - ASSYPEEAF
- TRBV6-4 few ASSERGDTDTQY
- TRBV20-1 many SAWAGLTEAF
TRBD1 TRBV5-4 - ASKKSGTGSYEQY
- TRBV24-1 once ATSDRGWGQETQH
- TRBV25-1 - ASSAHRRRENTGELF
- TRBV5-1 - ASSCRDGGETQY
- TRBV4-3 few ASSQDNRVSYEQY
- TRBV24-1 many ATSDLGRMIL
- TRBV12-3/TRBV12-4 - ASTRPGRALNTEAF